The rows below give T cell receptor beta chains drawn from one sample of a study of T cell repertoires in cytomegalovirus infection. These receptors have no identified antigens. TCRdb re-derived calls from the reads in MiXCR, one entry per CDR3 protein. The sample lists 69,000 or so distinct CDR3 sequences; roughly 28% were seen once. Sequenced here: CD8+ T cells from cultured PBMCs, sampled from culture after CMV antigen stimulation. The source of these receptors is a human donor in good health (CMV status not recorded). Some clones in this sample may be carry-over from other donors' samples. The CDR3 runs from the conserved cysteine through the conserved F or W. A D gene is named only where the DNA matches it firmly. The size entry is marked missing in some rows and otherwise reads once, few, many or a size class.

clone_size | d_call | cdr3_length | j_call | v_call | cdr3_aa | cdr3_nt
- | - | 15 | TRBJ1-2 | TRBV7-9 | CASSLKTVSNYGYTF | TGTGCCAGCAGCCTGAAGACAGTTTCTAACTATGGCTACACCTTC
many | TRBD1 | 16 | TRBJ1-2 | TRBV12-3/TRBV12-4 | CASSFIPDRANYGYTF | TGTGCCAGCAGCTTTATCCCTGACAGGGCCAACTATGGCTACACCTTC
few | - | 15 | TRBJ2-1 | TRBV5-4 | CASSFSGGTYNEQFF | TGTGCCAGCAGCTTCTCCGGCGGAACCTACAATGAGCAGTTCTTC
few | - | 15 | TRBJ2-2 | TRBV19 | CASIKAGLFPGELFF | TGTGCCAGTATTAAGGCAGGGCTGTTCCCCGGGGAGCTGTTTTTT
many | TRBD2 | 14 | TRBJ2-7 | TRBV6-5 | CASSLAGASYEQYF | TGTGCCAGCAGTCTAGCGGGGGCCTCCTACGAGCAGTACTTC
- | - | 11 | TRBJ2-1 | TRBV7-6 | CASSNGNEQFF | TGTGCCAGCAGCAATGGCAATGAGCAGTTCTTC
few | TRBD1 | 15 | TRBJ1-1 | TRBV7-8 | CASSLDRLGNTEAFF | TGTGCCAGCAGCCTGGACAGGCTAGGGAACACTGAAGCTTTCTTT
many | - | 14 | TRBJ1-2 | TRBV20-1 | CSANHRDNNYGYTF | TGCAGTGCTAATCACAGGGACAATAACTATGGCTACACCTTC
few | - | 19 | TRBJ2-5 | TRBV7-9 | CASSYPHSADRMYQETQYF | TGTGCCAGCAGTTATCCCCATTCGGCAGACAGGATGTACCAAGAGACCCAGTACTTC
- | - | 13 | TRBJ2-7 | TRBV6-5 | CASTHGASYEQYF | TGTGCCAGCACCCACGGGGCAAGTTACGAGCAGTACTTC